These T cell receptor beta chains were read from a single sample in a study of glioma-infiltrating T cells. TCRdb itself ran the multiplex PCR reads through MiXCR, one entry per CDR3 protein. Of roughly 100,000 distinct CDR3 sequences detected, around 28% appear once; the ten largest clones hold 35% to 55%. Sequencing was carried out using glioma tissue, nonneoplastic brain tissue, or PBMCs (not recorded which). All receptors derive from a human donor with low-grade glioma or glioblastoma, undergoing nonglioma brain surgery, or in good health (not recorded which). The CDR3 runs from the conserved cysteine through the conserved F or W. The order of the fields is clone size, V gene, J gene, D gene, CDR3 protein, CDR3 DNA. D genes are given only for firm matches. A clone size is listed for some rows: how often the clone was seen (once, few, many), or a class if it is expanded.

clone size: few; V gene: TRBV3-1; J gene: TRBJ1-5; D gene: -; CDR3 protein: CASSHEDSRGPQHF; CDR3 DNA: TGTGCCAGCAGCCACGAGGACAGCCGAGGGCCCCAGCATTTT
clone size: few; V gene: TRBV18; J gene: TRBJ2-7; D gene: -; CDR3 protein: CASSLNEGTYEQYF; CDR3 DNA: TGTGCCAGCTCACTCAATGAGGGGACCTACGAGCAGTACTTC
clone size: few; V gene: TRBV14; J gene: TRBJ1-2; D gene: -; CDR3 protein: CASSEDGRRANYGYTF; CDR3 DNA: TGTGCCAGCAGCGAGGACGGAAGACGAGCTAACTATGGCTACACCTTC
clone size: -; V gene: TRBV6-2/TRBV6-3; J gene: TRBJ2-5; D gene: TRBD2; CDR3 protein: CASGSDYTPGSGEETQYF; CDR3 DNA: TGTGCCAGCGGTAGCGACTACACTCCGGGTAGCGGGGAAGAGACCCAGTACTTC
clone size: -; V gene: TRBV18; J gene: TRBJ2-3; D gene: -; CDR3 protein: CASSPGQIPDTQYF; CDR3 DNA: TGTGCCAGCTCACCCGGACAGATCCCAGATACGCAGTATTTT
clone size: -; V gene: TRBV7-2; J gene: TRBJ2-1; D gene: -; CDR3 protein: CASSPPPTVGTYEQFF; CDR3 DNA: TGTGCCAGCAGCCCTCCTCCGACAGTGGGAACTTATGAGCAGTTCTTC
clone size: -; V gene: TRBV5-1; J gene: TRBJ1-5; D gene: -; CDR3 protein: CASSPDGEGGQPQHF; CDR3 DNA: TGCGCCAGCAGCCCTGATGGGGAAGGCGGTCAGCCCCAGCATTTT
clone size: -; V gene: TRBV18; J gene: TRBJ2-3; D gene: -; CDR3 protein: CASSQDLGPTDTQYF; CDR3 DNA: TGTGCCAGCTCACAGGACCTCGGACCCACAGATACGCAGTATTTT
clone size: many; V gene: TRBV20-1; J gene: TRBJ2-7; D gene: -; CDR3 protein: CSATAEVYEQYF; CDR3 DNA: TGCAGTGCTACTGCAGAGGTCTACGAGCAGTACTTC
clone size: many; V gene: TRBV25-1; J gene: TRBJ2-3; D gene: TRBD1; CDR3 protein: CASDAGGTAQYF; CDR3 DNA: TGTGCCAGCGACGCAGGGGGAACAGCGCAGTATTTT
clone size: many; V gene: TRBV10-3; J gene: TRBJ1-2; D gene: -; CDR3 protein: CAISPSDSRIHYGYTF; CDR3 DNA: TGTGCCATCAGTCCCTCCGACAGTAGGATTCACTATGGCTACACCTTC
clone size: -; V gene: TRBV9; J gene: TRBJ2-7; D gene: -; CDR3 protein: CASSVHGSYEQYF; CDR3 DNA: TGTGCCAGCAGCGTACACGGTTCCTACGAGCAGTACTTC
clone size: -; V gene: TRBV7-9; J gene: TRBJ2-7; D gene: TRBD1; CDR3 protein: CASSNGGQAYEQYF; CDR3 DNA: TGTGCCAGCAGCAATGGGGGACAGGCCTACGAGCAGTACTTC
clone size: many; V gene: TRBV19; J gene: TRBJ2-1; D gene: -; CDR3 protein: CASNPGPSSYNEQFF; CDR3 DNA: TGTGCCAGTAATCCGGGGCCCAGCTCCTACAATGAGCAGTTCTTC
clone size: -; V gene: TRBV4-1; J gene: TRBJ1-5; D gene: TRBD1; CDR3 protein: CASSQDLQGEFQHQHF; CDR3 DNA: TGCGCCAGCAGCCAAGACCTACAGGGGGAATTTCAGCACCAGCATTTT
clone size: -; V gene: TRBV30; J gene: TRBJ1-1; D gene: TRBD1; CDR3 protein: CAWSSIRDRYEAFF; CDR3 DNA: TGTGCCTGGAGTTCCATACGGGACAGATACGAAGCTTTCTTT
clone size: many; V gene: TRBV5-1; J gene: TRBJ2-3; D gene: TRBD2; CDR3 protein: CASTSGGGDTQYF; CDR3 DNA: TGCGCCAGCACTAGCGGGGGAGGAGATACGCAGTATTTT
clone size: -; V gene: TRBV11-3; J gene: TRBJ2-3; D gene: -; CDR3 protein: CASSPDRGTDTQYF; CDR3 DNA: TGTGCCAGCAGCCCTGATAGGGGCACAGATACGCAGTATTTT
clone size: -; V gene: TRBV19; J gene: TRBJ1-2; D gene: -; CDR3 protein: CASSIPPTGSYGYTF; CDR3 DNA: TGTGCCAGTAGTATCCCGCCCACCGGGAGCTATGGCTACACCTTC
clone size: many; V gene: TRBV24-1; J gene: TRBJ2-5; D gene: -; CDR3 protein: CATGSSGETQYF; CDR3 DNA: TGTGCCACAGGTAGCTCGGGGGAGACCCAGTACTTC
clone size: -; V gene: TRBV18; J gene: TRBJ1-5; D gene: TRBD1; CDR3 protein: CASSPPGQGGINQPQHF; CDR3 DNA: TGTGCCAGCTCACCTCCGGGACAGGGCGGTATCAATCAGCCCCAGCATTTT
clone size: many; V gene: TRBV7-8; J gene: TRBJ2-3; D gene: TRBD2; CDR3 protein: CASSLGPWGGGKDTQYF; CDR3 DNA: TGTGCCAGCAGCTTAGGCCCATGGGGCGGGGGGAAAGATACGCAGTATTTT
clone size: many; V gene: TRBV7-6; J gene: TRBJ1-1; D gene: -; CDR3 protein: CASSLRWNTEAFF; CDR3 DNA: TGTGCCAGCAGCTTAAGGTGGAACACTGAAGCTTTCTTT
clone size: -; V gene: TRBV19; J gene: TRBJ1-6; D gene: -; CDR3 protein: CASSKVTDWSPLHF; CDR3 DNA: TGTGCCAGTAGTAAGGTGACAGACTGGTCACCCCTCCACTTT
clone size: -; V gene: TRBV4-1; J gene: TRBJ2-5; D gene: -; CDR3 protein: CASSQAKGLIQETQHF; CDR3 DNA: TGCGCCAGCAGCCAAGCGAAAGGACTGATCCAAGAGACCCAGCACTTC
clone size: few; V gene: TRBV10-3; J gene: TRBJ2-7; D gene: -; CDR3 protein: CAISEARTGSSYEQYF; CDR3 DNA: TGTGCCATCAGTGAAGCCCGGACTGGGAGCTCCTACGAGCAGTACTTC
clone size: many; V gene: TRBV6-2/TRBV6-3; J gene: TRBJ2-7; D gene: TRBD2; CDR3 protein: CASSYPPTSGGAYEQYF; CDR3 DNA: TGTGCCAGCAGTTACCCACCGACTAGCGGGGGGGCCTACGAGCAGTACTTC
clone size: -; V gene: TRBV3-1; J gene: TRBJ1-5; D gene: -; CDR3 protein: CASSQPNEKPQHF; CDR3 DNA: TGTGCCAGCAGCCAACCAAACGAAAAGCCCCAGCATTTT
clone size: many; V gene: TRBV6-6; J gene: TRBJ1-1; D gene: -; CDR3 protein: CASSYSLDRTMNTEAFF; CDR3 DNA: TGTGCCAGCAGTTACTCGTTGGACAGAACGATGAACACTGAAGCTTTCTTT